This T cell receptor beta chain was sequenced in a study of control samples from healthy donors and cancer patients (dated by TCRdb to 2020 to 2022). CDR1 and CDR2 were assigned from the germline V gene as KGHSH and LQKENI. V loses 1 base at its end and J loses 1 base; junction bases beyond the gene matches: 6. The CDR3 has 16 amino acids, counting the end cysteine and phenylalanine. CDR3 DNA is the only sequence kept; it has 48 bases, read in frame from the first base. On this clone: This receptor's antigen is unknown. It has no much larger one-base neighbor in the sample; base qualities were not kept.

The library was generated by the immunoSEQ multiplex PCR assay. TCRdb stores this immuneACCESS table with in-frame sequences only. Part of the clones is absent; in the studies checked, under half of the shortfall reflects unresolved V genes, and no reason is known for the rest. Here the sample has about 71,000 clones; over 85% occur a single time. The ten top clones hold 15% to 20% of the sample. The sequence links TRBV18 to TRBJ1-1, with TRBD1 identical over 7 junction bases. What was sequenced was PBMCs. This TCR was recovered from a man aged 55-75 years with lung cancer. The CDR3 reads CASSPRGQPKNTEAFF. At the DNA level, the sequence is TGTGCCAGCTCACCACGGGGACAGCCTAAGAACACTGAAGCTTTCTTT.